These T cell receptor beta chains were read from a single sample in a study of breast tumors, draining lymph nodes, adjacent tissues. TCRdb fed the multiplex PCR reads into MiXCR, producing one record per CDR3 protein. Of some 250,000 distinct CDR3 sequences listed, roughly a third are singletons. The sequencing input was axillary lymph node tissue. These receptors all stem from a female donor with breast cancer. Some clones in this sample may be carry-over from other donors' samples. The CDR3 runs from the conserved cysteine through the conserved F or W. Each record gives: clone size, V gene, CDR3 length, J gene, D gene, CDR3 DNA, CDR3 protein. The D gene is left open where the match is weak. Only part of the rows carry a size: once, few, many, or a class if the clone is expanded.

NA,TRBV6-1,17,TRBJ1-3,NA,TGTGCCAGCAGGGCTCCGGGACCGACCTCTTCTGGAAACACCATATATTTT,CASRAPGPTSSGNTIYF
NA,TRBV6-6,13,TRBJ1-5,NA,TGTGCCAGCAGCGACAGGCCCAATCAGCCCCAGCATTTT,CASSDRPNQPQHF
many,TRBV7-8,13,TRBJ2-5,TRBD2,TGTGGAGTAGCGGGGGGGAGCCAAGAGACCCAGTACTTC,CGVAGGSQETQYF
many,TRBV6-6,14,TRBJ2-1,TRBD2,TGTGCCAGCAGATTAGCTAGCGGCTACAATGAGCAGTTCTTC,CASRLASGYNEQFF
many,TRBV5-6,15,TRBJ2-7,TRBD1,TGTGCCAGCAGCCGGGACTGGACAGGGTCCCACGAGCAGTACTTC,CASSRDWTGSHEQYF
NA,TRBV10-3,14,TRBJ1-6,NA,TGTGCCATCAGCCTCGACTCAGGGGTTTCACCCCTCCACTTT,CAISLDSGVSPLHF
many,TRBV11-2,13,TRBJ2-5,NA,TGTGCCAGCAGCAAGACCAGGGGAGAGACCCAGTACTTC,CASSKTRGETQYF
few,TRBV20-1,15,TRBJ2-1,NA,TGCAGTGCTCCTTCAGCGGCCAGCTCCTCCAATGAGCAGTTCTTC,CSAPSAASSSNEQFF
once,TRBV19,15,TRBJ1-5,NA,TGTGCCAGTAGTAGGGGGTTAGCGGGAGGGGAGACCCAGCATTTT,CASSRGLAGGETQHF
many,TRBV15,15,TRBJ2-7,TRBD2,TGTGCCACCAGCAGAGAACAAGGACTAGTCTACGAGCAGTACTTC,CATSREQGLVYEQYF
NA,TRBV11-2,13,TRBJ1-1,NA,TGTGCCAGCAGCTTAGTCGGGGGTTCTGAAGCTTTCTTT,CASSLVGGSEAFF
medium-sized,TRBV11-2,16,TRBJ2-7,TRBD2,TGTGCCAGCAGCCCAACGGGACTAGCGGGATCAGGGGAGCAGTACTTC,CASSPTGLAGSGEQYF
NA,TRBV5-8,17,TRBJ2-2,TRBD1,TGTGCCAGCAGCCGGGAGGGGACAGGGGGCTCCACCGGGGAGCTGTTTTTT,CASSREGTGGSTGELFF
NA,TRBV12-3/TRBV12-4,14,TRBJ2-1,TRBD1,TGTGCCAGCAGAGCCGGGAACAGGGGTGATGAGCAGTTCTTC,CASRAGNRGDEQFF
many,TRBV14,17,TRBJ2-6,NA,TGTGCCAGCAGCCATGGTCTGATTGGGGCTGGGGCCAACGTCCTGACTTTC,CASSHGLIGAGANVLTF
NA,TRBV29-1,14,TRBJ2-3,NA,TGCAGCGCTCGGGAAGCTCTCACCGGGGACACGCAGTATTTT,CSAREALTGDTQYF
NA,TRBV4-1,18,TRBJ2-2,TRBD1,TGCGCCAGCAGCCAACATGATAGGGGACAGGCTTCGACCGGGGAGCTGTTTTTT,CASSQHDRGQASTGELFF
many,TRBV7-7,15,TRBJ2-5,TRBD1,TGTGCTAGCAGCGAAGGGGACAGGGGTGAGGAGACCCAGTACTTC,CASSEGDRGEETQYF
many,TRBV20-1,15,TRBJ2-7,NA,TGCAGTGCTAGAGACGTCCCTGGCGGGACGAACGAGCAGTACTTC,CSARDVPGGTNEQYF
few,TRBV6-6,17,TRBJ2-2,NA,TGTGCCAGCAGTCCCGGGGCAGCCACAGTGCACACCGGGGAGCTGTTTTTT,CASSPGAATVHTGELFF
NA,TRBV25-1,17,TRBJ2-3,TRBD2,TGTGCCAGCAGTTTGGTAGCGGGGGGGTGGGGCACAGATACGCAGTATTTT,CASSLVAGGWGTDTQYF
NA,TRBV5-8,14,TRBJ2-4,TRBD1,TGTGCCAGCAGCTTGGGACAGGGTGGAAACATTCAGTACTTC,CASSLGQGGNIQYF
NA,TRBV9,14,TRBJ1-2,NA,TGTGCCAGCAGCGTGCTAGGGGGGAACTATGGCTACACCTTC,CASSVLGGNYGYTF
few,TRBV27,13,TRBJ1-6,NA,TGTGCCAGCAGTTTAGGGGTTAATTCACCCCTCCACTTT,CASSLGVNSPLHF
many,TRBV20-1,17,TRBJ2-7,TRBD2,TGCAGTGCTAGAGGACCCTTGCCTAGCGGGGTGACCTACGAGCAGTACTTC,CSARGPLPSGVTYEQYF
NA,TRBV7-3,16,TRBJ2-3,NA,TGTGCCAGCAGCTTAACTGTGAACACTAGCACAGATACGCAGTATTTT,CASSLTVNTSTDTQYF
NA,TRBV6-1,16,TRBJ2-1,TRBD1,TGTGCCAGCAGTGCCACATCGAAGGGGGCTTACAATGAGCAGTTCTTC,CASSATSKGAYNEQFF
many,TRBV7-6,14,TRBJ2-5,TRBD2,TGTGCCAGCAGAGCTAGCGGGGGGCCCCAGACCCAGTACTTC,CASRASGGPQTQYF
many,TRBV4-1,17,TRBJ2-1,TRBD2,TGCGCCAGCAGCCGCGGGACTAGCGGGAGGACATACAATGAGCAGTTCTTC,CASSRGTSGRTYNEQFF
NA,TRBV11-2,13,TRBJ2-1,NA,TGTGCCAGCAGCTTGGCGGATGGCTATGAGCAGTTCTTC,CASSLADGYEQFF
NA,TRBV10-3,18,TRBJ2-6,NA,TGTGCCAGCAGTTACTCGAGAGCTGGGGGCTCTGGGGCCAACGTCCTGACTTTC,CASSYSRAGGSGANVLTF
many,TRBV7-8,14,TRBJ2-5,NA,TGTGCCAGCAGCTTAGCGCGCAGGGGAGGAACCCAGTACTTC,CASSLARRGGTQYF
many,TRBV6-2/TRBV6-3,13,TRBJ2-6,NA,TGTGCCAGCACAAGAGGGGGGGCCAACGTCCTGACTTTC,CASTRGGANVLTF
few,TRBV9,20,TRBJ2-3,TRBD2,TGTGCCAGCAGCCAAGATGGGAGCGGGGGGTCCTACCACCCCACAGATACGCAGTATTTT,CASSQDGSGGSYHPTDTQYF
once,TRBV20-1,16,TRBJ2-5,TRBD2,TGCAGTGCTAGAGCGACTAGCGGGGAAAGGAGAGAGACCCAGTACTTC,CSARATSGERRETQYF
many,TRBV6-5,17,TRBJ1-3,NA,TGTGCCAGCAGTTCCACCACCTTAACGAGCTCTGGAAACACCATATATTTT,CASSSTTLTSSGNTIYF
NA,TRBV7-2,15,TRBJ2-7,TRBD2,TGTGCCAGCAGCCTCGCCGGACTGCCCGGGGGGGAGCAGTACTTC,CASSLAGLPGGEQYF
many,TRBV5-6,15,TRBJ2-2,NA,TGTGCCAGCAGCTTGGCTTACTACCACACCGGGGAGCTGTTTTTT,CASSLAYYHTGELFF
few,TRBV19,16,TRBJ1-1,NA,TGTGCCAGTACCCACGGTGGGCACAAGGTCTACACTGAAGCTTTCTTT,CASTHGGHKVYTEAFF
many,TRBV14,16,TRBJ2-7,TRBD2,TGTGCCAGCAGCTCGGGACTAGCGGGAGTTCTCTACGAGCAGTACTTC,CASSSGLAGVLYEQYF
NA,TRBV25-1,14,TRBJ1-2,NA,TGTGCCAGCAGTGACGACAGGCCCCTCTTTGGCTACACCTTC,CASSDDRPLFGYTF
NA,TRBV11-2,15,TRBJ2-3,NA,TGTGCCAGCAGCTTAGCGGGCAGTAGCACAGGTACGCAGTATTTT,CASSLAGSSTGTQYF